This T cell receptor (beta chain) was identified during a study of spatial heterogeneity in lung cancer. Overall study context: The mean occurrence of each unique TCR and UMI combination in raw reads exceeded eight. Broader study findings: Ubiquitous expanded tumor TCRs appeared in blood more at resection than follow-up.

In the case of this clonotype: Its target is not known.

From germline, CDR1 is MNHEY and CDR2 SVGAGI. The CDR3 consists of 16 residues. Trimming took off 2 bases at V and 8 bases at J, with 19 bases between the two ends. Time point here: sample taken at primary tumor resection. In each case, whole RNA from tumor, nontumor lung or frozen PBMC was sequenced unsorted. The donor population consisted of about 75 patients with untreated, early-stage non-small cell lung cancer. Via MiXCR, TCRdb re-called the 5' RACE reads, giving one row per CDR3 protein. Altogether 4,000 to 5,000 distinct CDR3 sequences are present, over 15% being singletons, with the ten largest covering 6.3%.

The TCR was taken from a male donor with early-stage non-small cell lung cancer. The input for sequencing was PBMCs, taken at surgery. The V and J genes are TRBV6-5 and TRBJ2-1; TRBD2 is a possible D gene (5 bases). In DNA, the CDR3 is TGTGCCAGCAGTTACCAGACTATGGCGGTTGTTGATGAGCAGTTCTTC. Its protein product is CASSYQTMAVVDEQFF.